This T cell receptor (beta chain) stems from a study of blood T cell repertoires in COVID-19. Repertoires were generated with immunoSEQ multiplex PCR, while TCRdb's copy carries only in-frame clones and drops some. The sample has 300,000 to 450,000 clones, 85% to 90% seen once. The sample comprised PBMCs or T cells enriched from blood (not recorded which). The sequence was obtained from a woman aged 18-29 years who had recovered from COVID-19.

The CDR3 loop is CASSSTGLANEKLFF. DNA for the CDR3: TGTGCCAGTAGTTCCACAGGGCTGGCTAATGAAAAACTGTTTTTT. The V gene is TRBV19, the J gene TRBJ1-4; a possible D gene is TRBD1 (6 bases). Germline V gene data show CDR1 as LNHDA and CDR2 as SQIVND (reference sequence). The V gene lost 5 bases and the J gene lost 3 bases, with 13 bases spanning the gap. The CDR3 extends over 15 amino acids.